Below, 29 T cell receptor beta chains from the same sample are listed, as sequenced in a study of blood T cells in healthy people across ages. A sample-barcoded 5' primer and a J-beta primer mix were used in a second PCR of roughly 6 to 11 cycles. TCRdb analysed the 5' RACE reads with MiXCR anew, one entry per CDR3 protein. The sample lists under 1,100,000 distinct CDR3 sequences, under 30% occurring once. The same data also contributed to another study, on T cells of mothers and their children.

Sequenced: blood. Every receptor here comes from a girl aged 2-10 years in good health.

This clonotype has only a few counts. V is TRBV7-3 and J is TRBJ1-1; D is ambiguous. V was trimmed by 3 bases and J by 2 bases, leaving 7 bases between them. The CDR3 is made up of 13 amino acids. Germline V gene sequence: CDR1 SGHTA, CDR2 FQGTGA. As DNA, the CDR3 is TGTGCCAGCAGCTTGCCCCCTAACACTGAAGCTTTCTTT. It encodes CASSLPPNTEAFF.

In its sample, this clonotype was seen a few times. This sequence joins TRBV10-3 and TRBJ2-3; maybe TRBD1 (6 bases). The CDR3 runs 15 residues. V lost 1 base and J 5 bases, leaving 13 bases between the germline ends. Per the germline V gene, CDR1 is ENHRY and CDR2 is SYGVKD. The CDR3 is CAISELDSPRDTQYF. The CDR3 DNA reads TGTGCCATCAGTGAGTTGGACAGCCCAAGAGATACGCAGTATTTT.

In this sample, this clonotype turned up a few times. V gene TRBV12-3 or TRBV12-4 combines with J gene TRBJ1-4, with no clear D. The CDR3 has 13 residues. Trimming cost V 5 bases and J 14 bases, with 18 bases left between them. The CDR3 protein is CASSVYRLVGLFF. In nucleotides, the CDR3 is TGTGCCAGCAGTGTTTATCGGTTAGTGGGGCTGTTTTTT.

V and J are TRBV29-1 and TRBJ2-5; 11 bases align to TRBD1. The CDR3 has 14 amino acids. With 2 bases clipped from V and 5 bases from J, the junction kept 4 bases outside the gene matches. Germline CDR1 is SQVTM and CDR2 is ANQGSEA. This chain's CDR3 is CSVEYRDRGETQYF. CDR3 in DNA: TGCAGCGTTGAATACCGGGACAGGGGGGAGACCCAGTACTTC.

In regard to this clonotype: A junction boundary mismatches the germline segment, possibly from a read error. The chain links TRBV4-1 to TRBJ1-4; 8 nucleotides agree with TRBD1. CDR1 MGHRA and CDR2 YSYEKL come from the germline V gene. The CDR3 length is 18 residues. CDR3 protein: CASSQDEQGANRGEKPFF. CDR3 coding DNA: TGCGCCAGCAGCCAAGATGAGCAGGGGGCGAACCGCGGGGAAAAACCGTTTTTT.

The chain has TRBV12-3 or TRBV12-4 and TRBJ2-2, with unresolved D. Trimming removed 7 bases from V and 4 bases from J, with 10 bases in between. The CDR3 is 13 residues long. The CDR3 bases are TGTGCCAGCACCCTTTACATCACCGGGGAGCTGTTTTTT. It codes for CASTLYITGELFF.

This clonotype was seen more than once but under ten times. This rearrangement joins TRBV2 to TRBJ1-2, with D unclear. Trimming took off 4 bases at V and 1 base at J, with 10 bases between the two ends. This CDR3 spans 14 amino acids. Germline values: CDR1 SNHLY, CDR2 FYNNEI. The CDR3 sequence is CASSGSVLNYGYTF. The CDR3 DNA reads as TGTGCCAGCAGTGGCAGTGTTCTTAACTATGGCTACACCTTC.

Of note for this clonotype: A much larger clonotype is one base distant, so this may be a read error. The chain combines TRBV2 with TRBJ2-7; TRBD2 might be the D (6 bases). Trimming pared 6 bases from V and 3 bases from J, leaving 9 bases between. The length of the CDR3 is 12 residues. Germline CDR1 is SNHLY and CDR2 is FYNNEI. CDR3 loop: CASRFGGYEQYF. As DNA, the CDR3 is TGTGCCAGCAGGTTCGGGGGCTACGAGCAGTACTTC.

V usage is TRBV20-1 and J usage is TRBJ2-5, with TRBD2 as a possible D gene (6 bases). The CDR3 is 13 amino acids. In germline, CDR1 is DFQATT, CDR2 SNEGSKA (reference sequence). The germline V and J ends were trimmed by 1 base and 5 bases, with 11 bases remaining between them. The CDR3 here is CSARAGDRETQYF. The CDR3 DNA reads as TGCAGTGCTAGAGCGGGAGATCGGGAGACCCAGTACTTC.

The chain links TRBV27 to TRBJ1-2; D remains unclear. Germline-derived CDR1 and CDR2 are MNHEY and SMNVEV (reference sequence). The CDR3 spans 14 residues. V was clipped by 5 bases and J by 3 bases, with 13 bases between them. CDR3 region: CASSPHPGDYGYTF. In nucleotides, the CDR3 is TGTGCCAGCAGTCCCCACCCTGGGGACTATGGCTACACCTTC.

In its sample, this clonotype was seen a few times. The chain joins TRBV11-2 to TRBJ2-5, with a possible D match to TRBD2 (6 bases). The closer fit of TRBJ2-1 to the DNA end suggests the J call may be wrong. Germline V gene sequence: CDR1 SGHAT, CDR2 FQNNGV. There are 12 residues in the CDR3. The CDR3 here is CASSFWEAGQFF. DNA of the CDR3: TGTGCCAGCAGCTTTTGGGAGGCCGGGCAGTTCTTC.

The chain recombines TRBV5-1 with TRBJ2-5; 16 bases align to TRBD2. V gave up 6 bases and J gave up 4 bases; unmatched junction bases: 9. The germline V gene encodes CDR1 SGHRS and CDR2 YFSETQ. This CDR3 comprises 17 residues. The CDR3 DNA is TGCGCCAGCACCGCCGGGACTAGCGGGAGGGCCCGAGAGACCCAGTACTTC. This gives the protein CASTAGTSGRARETQYF.

The chain recombines TRBV29-1 with TRBJ1-1, with D possibly matching TRBD1 (6 bases). The CDR3 has 10 amino acids. The V gene's germline CDR1 is SQVTM and CDR2 ANQGSEA. V gave up 4 bases and J gave up 8 bases, with 8 bases separating them. CDR3 nucleotides: TGCAGCGTTGTGGACAGCGAAGCTTTCTTT. Its protein product is CSVVDSEAFF.

The rearrangement links TRBV29-1 to TRBJ2-2, with a possible D match to TRBD1 (6 bases). CDR3 length: 13 amino acids. CDR1 and CDR2 from the germline V gene are SQVTM and ANQGSEA. Trimming stripped 7 bases from V and 6 bases from J, with 15 bases between. CDR3 sequence reads: CSARHRESGELFF. Written as DNA, the CDR3 is TGCAGCGCCAGGCACAGGGAATCCGGGGAGCTGTTTTTT.

This clonotype occurred a few times. This chain links TRBV6-1 with TRBJ1-2, with 7 bases identical to TRBD1. V lost 6 bases, J lost 4 bases, and 14 bases stayed unmatched. Germline values: CDR1 MNHNS, CDR2 SASEGT. The CDR3 covers 16 residues. CDR3 amino acids: CASRPTPRGLVYGYTF. In DNA, the CDR3 is TGTGCCAGCAGACCGACACCCAGGGGGTTAGTCTATGGCTACACCTTC.

The chain carries TRBV19 and TRBJ2-3; either TRBD1 or TRBD2 may fit D (6 bases each). Trimming removed 4 bases at V and 4 bases at J, with 12 bases between. The CDR3 runs 14 residues. Germline-derived CDR1 and CDR2 are LNHDA and SQIVND (reference sequence). CDR3 residues: CASSKGGRADTQYF. DNA for the CDR3: TGTGCCAGTAGTAAGGGGGGCCGGGCAGATACGCAGTATTTT.

This clonotype was found a few times. This chain links TRBV7-9 with TRBJ1-1; 8 bases are shared with TRBD1. The V segment lost 5 bases and the J segment 6 bases; nucleotides outside the gene matches: 8. Germline-derived CDR1 and CDR2 are SEHNR and FQNEAQ (reference sequence). CDR3 length: 14 residues. CDR3 amino acids: CASSLLQGEAEAFF. Written as DNA, the CDR3 is TGTGCCAGCAGCCTACTACAGGGGGAGGCTGAAGCTTTCTTT.

This chain uses TRBV25-1 with TRBJ2-2; 9 bases align to TRBD2. V trimming: 6 bases; J trimming: 1 base; junction bases outside the gene matches: 9. CDR1 is MGHDK and CDR2 is SYGVNS in the germline V gene. This CDR3 spans 17 amino acids. The CDR3, as DNA: TGTGCCAGCAGGGAGACTAGCGGTTACCTGAACACCGGGGAGCTGTTTTTT. This codes for CASRETSGYLNTGELFF.

The V call is TRBV7-2, the J call TRBJ1-2; no clear D. Germline lookup yields CDR1 SGHTA and CDR2 FQGNSA. The CDR3 is 12 amino acids. V lost 1 base and J lost 8, with 8 bases in between. This chain's CDR3 is CASSLEPAGYTF. Written as DNA, the CDR3 is TGTGCCAGCAGCTTAGAACCCGCGGGCTACACCTTC.

The V and J genes are TRBV7-2 and TRBJ2-1; D might be TRBD1 (6 bases). The V end lost 1 base, the J end lost 8 bases, and 9 bases lay between the germline ends. Germline V gene sequence: CDR1 SGHTA, CDR2 FQGNSA. The CDR3 covers 13 residues. The CDR3 loop reads CASSLGTVHEQFF. CDR3 in DNA: TGTGCCAGCAGCTTAGGGACAGTCCATGAGCAGTTCTTC.

The chain uses TRBV11-2 and TRBJ2-5; 11 bases are shared with TRBD2. V dropped 1 base and J dropped 5; count of bases not matched to a gene: 9. CDR3 length: 17 residues. CDR1 is SGHAT and CDR2 is FQNNGV in the germline V gene. CDR3 sequence: CASSLGLRLAGLETQYF. In DNA form, the CDR3 reads TGTGCCAGCAGCTTAGGGTTGCGACTAGCGGGATTGGAGACCCAGTACTTC. Full variable domain (outside the CDR3, taken from reference TRBV11-2 and TRBJ2-5): EAGVAQSPRYKIIEKRQSVAFWCNPISGHATLYWYQQILGQGPKLLIQFQNNGVVDDSQLPKDRFSAERLKGVDSTLKIQPAKLEDSAVYLCASSLGLRLAGLETQYFGPGTRLLVL.

This clonotype was seen only a few times. This sequence joins TRBV29-1 and TRBJ2-7, with no clear D. V was clipped by 2 bases and J by 2 bases, with 16 bases between them. This CDR3 is built from 15 residues. Looked up from germline, CDR1 is SQVTM and CDR2 is ANQGSEA. This CDR3 is CSVELATPQAYEQYF. CDR3 coding DNA: TGCAGCGTTGAATTGGCGACGCCTCAGGCCTACGAGCAGTACTTC.

This clonotype was seen a single time. The chain combines TRBV4-1 with TRBJ1-2; D is possibly TRBD1 (6 bases). V shed 5 bases and J shed 1 base, with 14 bases lying between them. CDR3 length equals 15 residues. Per the germline V gene, CDR1 is MGHRA and CDR2 is YSYEKL. CDR3 nucleotide sequence: TGCGCCAGCAGCTCCATTAAGGACAGTAACTATGGCTACACCTTC. Amino acid sequence: CASSSIKDSNYGYTF.

The sample holds one count of this clonotype. The genes are TRBV7-9 and TRBJ1-4; D not resolved. The CDR3 has 16 residues. The germline CDR1 and CDR2 sequences are SEHNR and FQNEAQ (reference sequence). Trimming left V 4 bases short and J 3 bases short, with 15 bases between. CDR3 bases: TGTGCCAGCAGCTCCGGTGAGGACGGACCTAATGAAAAACTGTTTTTT. This translates into CASSSGEDGPNEKLFF.

This clonotype was seen many times. The chain employs TRBV5-5 and TRBJ1-1; 8 nucleotides align to TRBD1. Germline V lookup: CDR1 SGHKS, CDR2 YYEKEE (reference sequence). The V segment lost 4 bases and the J segment 1 base; nucleotides outside the gene matches: 0. The CDR3 has 13 residues. The CDR3 sequence: CASSQGANTEAFF. The DNA of the CDR3 is TGTGCCAGCAGCCAGGGGGCGAACACTGAAGCTTTCTTT.

This clonotype has a handful of counts. This chain's CDR3 is CASAGGLPPNYEQYF. CDR3 nucleotides: TGTGCCAGCGCTGGGGGACTCCCACCTAACTACGAGCAGTACTTC. This sequence joins TRBV5-6 and TRBJ2-7; perhaps TRBD2 as D (6 bases). This CDR3 spans 15 amino acids. Trimming cost V 7 bases and J 3 bases, with 20 bases left between them. Germline-derived CDR1 and CDR2 are SGHDT and YYEEEE.

The rearrangement uses TRBV20-1 and TRBJ2-1, with 13 nucleotides matching TRBD2. Germline V gives CDR1 DFQATT, CDR2 SNEGSKA (reference sequence). The V and J ends lost 0 bases and 7 bases, in that order; junction bases with no gene match: 9. The CDR3 has 17 residues. CDR3 sequence (DNA): TGCAGTGCTAGAGAGGCTGGTGGACTAGCGGGAGAGAATGAGCAGTTCTTC. Translated: CSAREAGGLAGENEQFF.

This clonotype was counted between two and nine times. The rearrangement uses TRBV6-5 and TRBJ2-5, with TRBD1 matching 7 bases. The end of the DNA is better explained by TRBJ2-1, so the J call may be wrong. The CDR3 is 12 residues long. Germline V gene sequence: CDR1 MNHEY, CDR2 SVGAGI. CDR3 amino acids: CASSFDRDEQFF. The DNA of the CDR3 is TGTGCCAGCAGCTTCGACAGGGATGAGCAGTTCTTC.

This clonotype showed up just a few times. The V call is TRBV20-1, the J call TRBJ1-1, with TRBD1 as a possible D gene (5 bases). The germline gives CDR1 DFQATT, CDR2 SNEGSKA (reference sequence). Trimming took off 8 bases at V and 6 bases at J, with 16 bases between the two ends. The CDR3 has 12 residues. CDR3 in amino acids: CSYVRGRAEAFF. CDR3 nucleotides: TGCAGTTACGTTAGGGGTAGGGCTGAAGCTTTCTTT.